This T cell receptor beta chain is from a study of T cell responses to AZD1222 COVID-19 vaccine. Study-wide results and caveats: Reports indicate that nearly half of spike-specific TCRs are directed at unmutated variant regions.

A note on this clone: The antigen remains unidentified.

The repertoire was sequenced with immunoSEQ multiplex PCR; TCRdb's copy has only in-frame clones and lacks some. The sample records 80,000 to 90,000 clones, 90% to 95% being singletons. Germline lookup yields CDR1 MNHEY and CDR2 SVGAGI. The ends lost 4 bases at V and 10 bases at J; junction bases unmatched: 12. CDR3 length equals 16 residues. V usage is TRBV6-5 and J usage is TRBJ1-6; TRBD1 agrees at 8 bases. The sequenced sample was peripheral blood, obtained on day 0 of AZD1222 vaccination. The clonotype was recovered from an adult in good health. The CDR3 DNA sequence: TGTGCCAGCAGTTCAAGGACAGGGTGGGTTCCATCACCCCTCCACTTT. This codes for CASSSRTGWVPSPLHF.